The 30 T cell receptor beta chains presented below share a single source sample, sequenced in a study of shared clonotypes between healthy human individuals. Produced via immunoSEQ multiplex PCR; TCRdb's table is partial and in-frame only. The table lists about 2.5 million clones, 80% to 95% of them singletons. The sequenced sample was naive CD4+ T cells from PBMCs. Subset of the sample: CD45RA+ positively selected. Every receptor here comes from a man younger than 30 in good health. Some clones in this sample may be carry-over from other donors' samples.

The chain has TRBV7-6 and TRBJ2-2; D unclear. Trimming left V 2 bases short and J 0 bases short, with 10 bases between. The length of the CDR3 is 16 residues. CDR1 and CDR2 from the germline V gene are SGHVS and FNYEAQ. Here the CDR3 DNA reads TGTGCCAGCAGCTTACTTGGAAGACCGAACACCGGGGAGCTGTTTTTT. This translates into CASSLLGRPNTGELFF.

This clone was detected once. The V and J genes are TRBV30 and TRBJ2-4; tentatively, D is TRBD1 or TRBD2 (6 bases each). The CDR3 totals 14 residues. Trimming left V 2 bases short and J 5 bases short, with 13 bases between. Germline CDR1 reads GTSNPN; CDR2 reads SVGIG (reference sequence). CDR3 loop: CAWSLGGAENIQYF. As DNA, the CDR3 is TGTGCCTGGAGTCTCGGGGGCGCAGAAAACATTCAGTACTTC.

V is TRBV18 and J is TRBJ2-2; D is uncertain. The CDR3 is 13 amino acids. CDR1 is KGHSH, CDR2 LQKENI, per germline. The V gene lost 2 bases and the J gene lost 5 bases, with 6 bases spanning the gap. The CDR3 region has the DNA TGTGCCAGCTCACCAGGGCGGACCGGGGAGCTGTTTTTT. This gives the protein CASSPGRTGELFF.

The V and J genes are TRBV7-9 and TRBJ2-5; D gene ambiguous. There are 15 residues in the CDR3. V shed 3 bases and J shed 2 bases, with 13 bases lying between them. Germline CDR1 SEHNR, CDR2 FQNEAQ (reference sequence). The CDR3 here is CASSFGGIRQETQYF. Written as DNA, the CDR3 is TGTGCCAGCAGCTTCGGCGGAATCCGGCAAGAGACCCAGTACTTC.

This clone was detected a few times. The chain has TRBV30 and TRBJ1-1, with D maybe TRBD1 (5 bases). Germline CDR1 GTSNPN, CDR2 SVGIG (reference sequence). Trimming stripped 0 bases from V and 1 base from J, with 21 bases between. The CDR3 consists of 18 residues. CDR3 loop: CAWSVPVSREGSNTEAFF. For the CDR3, the DNA is TGTGCCTGGAGTGTACCCGTGTCTCGGGAGGGGTCGAACACTGAAGCTTTCTTT.

The genes are TRBV7-9 and TRBJ2-1, with TRBD2 matching 7 bases. V lost 1 base, J lost 5 bases, and 11 bases stayed unmatched. This CDR3 region has 17 residues. CDR1 SEHNR and CDR2 FQNEAQ come from the germline V gene (reference sequence). Here the CDR3 reads CASSLEFGGRFDNEQFF. The CDR3 nucleotides read TGTGCCAGCAGCTTAGAATTCGGCGGGAGATTCGACAATGAGCAGTTCTTC.

CDR3: CASNNAGVGSTQYF. Here the CDR3 DNA reads TGTGCCAGCAACAATGCGGGAGTCGGCAGTACGCAGTATTTT. The J gene is TRBJ2-3, the V gene TRBV2; 7 nucleotides agree with TRBD2. Germline CDR1 SNHLY, CDR2 FYNNEI. With 7 bases clipped from V and 8 bases from J, the junction kept 12 bases outside the gene matches. CDR3 size: 14 residues.

This clone showed up just once. The V call is TRBV5-1, the J call TRBJ2-3; 7 bases line up with TRBD1. Germline V gene data show CDR1 as SGHRS and CDR2 as YFSETQ. Germline trimming cut 1 base from V and 5 bases from J; bases unmatched to any gene: 7. The CDR3 runs to 15 residues. CDR3 amino acids: CASSLIGTAGDTQYF. The CDR3 nucleotides read TGCGCCAGCAGCTTGATCGGGACAGCAGGAGATACGCAGTATTTT.

The rearrangement joins TRBV11-3 to TRBJ2-1; D not resolved. Germline CDR1 is SGHNT and CDR2 is YENEEA. The CDR3 covers 17 residues. Trimming stripped 10 bases from V and 9 bases from J, with 31 bases between. CDR3 sequence reads: CATKTNYYDGDVAEQFF. The CDR3 nucleotides are TGTGCCACCAAGACCAATTATTACGATGGAGACGTTGCTGAGCAGTTCTTC.

The V gene is TRBV19, the J gene TRBJ1-1, with TRBD1 as a possible D gene (5 bases). Germline values: CDR1 LNHDA, CDR2 SQIVND (reference sequence). The V gene lost 7 bases and the J gene lost 5 bases, with 14 bases spanning the gap. The CDR3 is 13 residues long. The CDR3: CASTPEGSTEAFF. CDR3 coding DNA: TGTGCCAGTACCCCAGAGGGGAGTACTGAAGCTTTCTTT.

A single count supports this clone. The chain is built from TRBV15 and TRBJ2-3; 7 bases match TRBD2. The junction had 12 bases not matched to a gene; V was cut back by 5 bases and J by 10 bases. The germline V gene has CDR1 LNHNV and CDR2 YYDKDF (reference sequence). The CDR3 spans 14 residues. CDR3 amino acids: CATSARGVPQAQYF. CDR3 DNA sequence: TGTGCCACCAGCGCCCGGGGGGTCCCCCAGGCGCAGTATTTT.

The DNA of the CDR3 is TGTGCCAGCTCACCAACCGGACAGGGAGGTGAAGCTTTCTTT. Translated: CASSPTGQGGEAFF. This chain joins TRBV18 and TRBJ1-1; TRBD1 agrees at 8 bases. CDR3 size: 14 residues. J was trimmed by 7 bases and V by 2 bases; bases with no gene match: 6. Germline lookup yields CDR1 KGHSH and CDR2 LQKENI. Full variable domain (missing parts from reference TRBV18 and TRBJ1-1): NAGVMQNPRHLVRRRGQEARLRCSPMKGHSHVYWYRQLPEEGLKFMVYLQKENIIDESGMPKERFSAEFPKEGPSILRIQQVVRGDSAAYFCASSPTGQGGEAFFGQGTRLTVV.

The chain employs TRBV2 and TRBJ1-2; D remains ambiguous. The CDR3 has 16 amino acids. Deletions cut 5 bases from V and 3 bases from J, with 19 bases between. Germline CDR1 reads SNHLY; CDR2 reads FYNNEI. CDR3 DNA: TGTGCCAGCAGTCTCGCCCCGGGCAGGAAGGACTATGGCTACACCTTC. Translating gives CASSLAPGRKDYGYTF.

Note on this clone: Other DNA sequences in this specimen translate into the identical CDR3. The gene calls are TRBV7-3 and TRBJ2-1; 7 bases are shared with TRBD2. Germline trimming cut 3 bases from V and 0 bases from J; bases unmatched to any gene: 2. The CDR3 consists of 15 residues. Germline CDR1 SGHTA, CDR2 FQGTGA. For the CDR3, the DNA is TGTGCCAGCAGCTTTTTAGCGGGCTCCTACAATGAGCAGTTCTTC. Encoded protein: CASSFLAGSYNEQFF.

This rearrangement joins TRBV23-1 to TRBJ2-7, with TRBD1 matching over 7 bases. TRBV23-1 is treated as an ORF (open reading frame) with a function not yet certain. The CDR3 is 14 amino acids. J lost 3 bases, V lost 2 bases, and 4 bases had no gene match. The CDR3 here is CASSQPRQGYEQYF. The DNA of the CDR3 is TGCGCCAGCAGTCAACCCAGACAGGGCTACGAGCAGTACTTC.

CDR3 coding DNA: TGCGCCAGCAGCTCGACGGGACTAGCAGACACAGATACGCAGTATTTT. Translation: CASSSTGLADTDTQYF. J is TRBJ2-3 and V is TRBV5-1; TRBD2 aligns across 9 bases. This CDR3 region has 16 residues. Germline CDR1 and CDR2: SGHRS and YFSETQ. V dropped 3 bases and J dropped 2; count of bases not matched to a gene: 7.

The chain uses TRBV13 and TRBJ2-1, with 15 bases identical to TRBD2. J was trimmed by 9 bases and V by 5 bases; bases with no gene match: 14. The CDR3 covers 18 residues. Germline CDR1 is PRHDT and CDR2 is FYEKMQ (reference sequence). The CDR3 nucleotides read TGTGCCAGCAGCCCCCGGACTAGCGGGAGGGCCCAGGATGGTGAGCAGTTCTTC. It yields the protein CASSPRTSGRAQDGEQFF.

The J gene is TRBJ1-2, the V gene TRBV7-8; no clear D. The CDR3 sequence is 15 residues long. Germline values: CDR1 SGHVS, CDR2 FQNEAQ. Trimming took 2 bases from V and 1 from J, leaving 11 bases between them. CDR3 in amino acids: CASSLNRGSNYGYTF. The CDR3 region has the DNA TGTGCCAGCAGCTTAAATCGGGGAAGTAACTATGGCTACACCTTC.

The gene calls are TRBV28 and TRBJ1-5, with D unresolved. The CDR3 consists of 14 residues. Looked up from germline, CDR1 is MDHEN and CDR2 is SYDVKM. With 7 bases removed from V and 4 bases from J, the gap between germline ends came to 14 bases. CDR3 nucleotides: TGTGCCAGCACCCCGGTTCGCGAGAATCAGCCCCAGCATTTT. This sequence encodes CASTPVRENQPQHF.

The V call is TRBV4-1, the J call TRBJ2-7; 10 bases match TRBD2. V trimming: 3 bases; J trimming: 1 base; junction bases outside the gene matches: 6. The CDR3 totals 16 residues. Germline V gene lookup returns CDR1 MGHRA and CDR2 YSYEKL. CDR3 DNA: TGCGCCAGCAGCCAGGCGACTAGCGGGCCTTCCTACGAGCAGTACTTC. It translates to CASSQATSGPSYEQYF.

This chain uses TRBV5-1 with TRBJ2-7, with 9 bases lining up with TRBD1. Germline CDR1 is SGHRS and CDR2 is YFSETQ. This CDR3 contains 15 residues. The V and J ends lost 3 bases and 4 bases, in that order; junction bases with no gene match: 8. The CDR3 DNA reads as TGCGCCAGCAGCTCGATCGGGGGACAGGGATACGAGCAGTACTTC. Translating it yields CASSSIGGQGYEQYF.

The DNA for the CDR3 is TGTGCCAGCAGCACCCAAGTGAACACTGAAGCTTTCTTT. Amino acid sequence: CASSTQVNTEAFF. The chain carries TRBV7-2 and TRBJ1-1; D is uncertain. Trimming left V 5 bases short and J 0 bases short, with 7 bases between. Germline V gives CDR1 SGHTA, CDR2 FQGNSA. This CDR3 is 13 amino acids long.

The genes are TRBV18 and TRBJ1-1; D is unclear. The germline V gene encodes CDR1 KGHSH and CDR2 LQKENI. Trimming took off 5 bases at V and 4 bases at J, with 14 bases between the two ends. CDR3 length equals 14 residues. CDR3 sequence reads: CASSREGWGTEAFF. DNA for the CDR3: TGTGCCAGCTCAAGGGAAGGGTGGGGCACTGAAGCTTTCTTT.

This chain joins TRBV6-5 and TRBJ1-4; D perhaps matches TRBD1 (6 bases). V was clipped by 2 bases and J by 10 bases, with 14 bases between them. This CDR3 has 14 residues. CDR1 and CDR2 from the germline V gene are MNHEY and SVGAGI. The CDR3 spells CASSYELRGGKLFF. The DNA for the CDR3 is TGTGCCAGCAGTTACGAGTTGAGAGGGGGAAAACTGTTTTTT.

The chain links TRBV5-1 to TRBJ1-2; D uncertain. V gave up 0 bases and J gave up 4 bases, with 10 bases separating them. The CDR3 runs to 14 residues. The germline V gene encodes CDR1 SGHRS and CDR2 YFSETQ. CDR3 protein: CASSLEPALYGYTF. For the CDR3, the DNA is TGCGCCAGCAGCTTGGAACCGGCCCTCTATGGCTACACCTTC.

Worth noting for this clone: The sample has other DNA sequences that encode this CDR3 too. The V gene is TRBV5-4, the J gene TRBJ1-4, with 7 bases matching TRBD1. CDR1 and CDR2 (germline): SGHNT, YYREEE (reference sequence). The CDR3 is 15 residues long. V shed 3 bases and J 3 bases; nucleotides not matched to a gene: 5. As DNA, the CDR3 is TGTGCCAGCAGCTCCCGACAGGGCGCTAATGAAAAACTGTTTTTT. This translates into CASSSRQGANEKLFF.

In this sample, this clone turned up once. This sample also contains other DNA sequences that code for the same CDR3. CDR3 DNA: TGTGCCACCAGCAGAGATCCGGGCACGGGAAACACCATATATTTT. Protein product: CATSRDPGTGNTIYF. The genes are TRBV15 and TRBJ1-3; no clear D. V lost 0 bases and J 4 bases, leaving 10 bases between the germline ends. Germline V lookup: CDR1 LNHNV, CDR2 YYDKDF (reference sequence). CDR3 length: 15 amino acids.

The chain has TRBV10-3 and TRBJ1-1; D is perhaps TRBD1 (5 bases). CDR1 and CDR2 from the germline V gene are ENHRY and SYGVKD. Trimming shortened V by 4 bases and J by 1 base, and 10 bases separated the two germline ends. CDR3 length: 14 amino acids. CDR3 loop: CAISAAGSNTEAFF. For the CDR3, the DNA is TGTGCCATCAGTGCAGCAGGGTCGAACACTGAAGCTTTCTTT.

V usage is TRBV2 and J usage is TRBJ2-1, with TRBD2 matching 11 bases. The CDR3 is made up of 20 amino acids. J was trimmed by 0 bases and V by 4 bases; bases with no gene match: 14. CDR1 is SNHLY, CDR2 FYNNEI, per germline. The CDR3 reads CASSVPGTSGTQGSYNEQFF. The CDR3, as DNA: TGTGCCAGCAGTGTCCCCGGGACTAGCGGCACTCAGGGCTCCTACAATGAGCAGTTCTTC.

This chain uses TRBV2 with TRBJ2-7; the D call may be TRBD1 or TRBD2 (5 bases each). The V end was cut by 5 bases, the J end by 7 bases, with 12 bases between. This CDR3 region has 12 residues. CDR1 SNHLY and CDR2 FYNNEI come from the germline V gene. CDR3 sequence: CASSQGSGEQYF. The CDR3 coding sequence is TGTGCCAGCAGTCAGGGTTCGGGGGAGCAGTACTTC.